This TCR beta chain was recovered during a study of identical twins. The sample holds a few counts of this clonotype. The CDR3 length is 15 residues. Germline-derived CDR1 and CDR2 are MGHDK and SYGVNS. With 4 bases clipped from V and 5 bases from J, the junction kept 6 bases outside the gene matches. One entry per CDR3 protein, called by TCRdb with MiXCR from the 5' RACE reads. The sample contains some 500,000 distinct CDR3 sequences, about 14% of which appear only once. This sample was shared with a second study, whose subject was yellow fever vaccine responses in identical twins.

The sequence came from a woman aged 18-29 years in good health. The chain employs TRBV25-1 and TRBJ2-5, with 11 bases matching TRBD2. The sample taken for sequencing was CD4+ T cells sorted from blood. The CDR3 nucleotides are TGTGCCAGCAGTGTCCTAGCGGGGGGTGCGGAGACCCAGTACTTC. It encodes CASSVLAGGAETQYF.